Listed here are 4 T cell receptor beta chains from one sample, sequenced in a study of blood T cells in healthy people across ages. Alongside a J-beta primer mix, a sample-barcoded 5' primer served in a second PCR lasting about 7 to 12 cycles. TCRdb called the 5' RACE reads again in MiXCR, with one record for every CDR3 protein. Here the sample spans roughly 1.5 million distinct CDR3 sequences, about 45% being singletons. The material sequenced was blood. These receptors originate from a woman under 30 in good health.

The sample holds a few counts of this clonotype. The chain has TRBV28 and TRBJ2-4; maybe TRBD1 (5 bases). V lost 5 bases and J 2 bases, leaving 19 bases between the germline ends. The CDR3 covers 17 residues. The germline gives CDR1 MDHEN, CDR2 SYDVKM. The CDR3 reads CASSGVLGALSKNIQYF. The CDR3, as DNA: TGTGCCAGCAGTGGGGTGTTAGGGGCCCTATCCAAAAACATTCAGTACTTC.

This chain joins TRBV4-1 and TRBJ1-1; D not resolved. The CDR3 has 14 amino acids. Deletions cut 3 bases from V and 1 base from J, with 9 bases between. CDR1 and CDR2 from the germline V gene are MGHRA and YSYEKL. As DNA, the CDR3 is TGCGCCAGCAGCCACCCGGGTGGGAACACTGAAGCTTTCTTT. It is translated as CASSHPGGNTEAFF.

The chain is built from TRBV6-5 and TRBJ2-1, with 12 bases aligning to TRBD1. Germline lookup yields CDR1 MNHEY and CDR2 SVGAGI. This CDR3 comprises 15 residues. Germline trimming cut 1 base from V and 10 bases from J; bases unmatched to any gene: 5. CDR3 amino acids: CASSYLGQGAGEQFF. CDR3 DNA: TGTGCCAGCAGTTACTTGGGACAGGGGGCGGGAGAGCAGTTCTTC.

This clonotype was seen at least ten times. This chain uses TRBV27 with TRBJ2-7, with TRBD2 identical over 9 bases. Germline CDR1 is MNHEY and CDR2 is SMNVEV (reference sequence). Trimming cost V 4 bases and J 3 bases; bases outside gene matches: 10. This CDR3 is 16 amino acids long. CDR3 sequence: CASSSLLAGEFYEQYF. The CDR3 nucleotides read TGTGCCAGCAGTTCCCTTTTAGCGGGAGAGTTCTACGAGCAGTACTTC.